This T cell receptor (beta chain) was retrieved from a study of blood T cell repertoires in COVID-19. About the research overall: From the United States, Italy and Spain came samples of acute and convalescent COVID-19. From T cells, B-cell-depleted T cells, or PBMCs came the material, which was cDNA or gDNA.

Deletions cut 0 bases from V and 7 bases from J, with 19 bases between. There are 16 residues in the CDR3. Germline CDR1 reads GTSNPN; CDR2 reads SVGIG (reference sequence). How the authors handled the data: Amplification of reference gene primers was used by the study to estimate nucleated cell counts. Method: immunoSEQ multiplex PCR; TCRdb's copy keeps in-frame clones and lacks some. V and J calls plus clone size are reproduced from that table; the DNA served to infer D and trimming. Of over 150,000 clones in the sample, approximately 88% were seen once. Sequencing input: peripheral blood. This clonotype was sampled from a woman aged 80 or older with active or convalescent COVID-19. V and J are TRBV30 and TRBJ1-5, with a weak D call TRBD1 (5 bases). The chain's CDR3 is CAWSVQDWGAVQPQHF. CDR3 coding DNA: TGTGCCTGGAGTGTACAGGATTGGGGCGCGGTACAGCCCCAGCATTTT.